This TCR beta chain was sequenced for a study of blood T cell repertoires in COVID-19. Study at large: T cells, B-cell-depleted T cells, or PBMCs supplied cDNA or gDNA.

Using immunoSEQ multiplex PCR, the repertoire was profiled, and TCRdb retains in-frame clones only, with some absent. The sample records approximately 210,000 clones, 70% to 90% being singletons. V lost 2 bases and J lost 5, with 9 bases in between. The CDR3 contains 13 residues. Per the germline V gene, CDR1 is SNHLY and CDR2 is FYNNEI. Sequencing used peripheral blood. The clonotype originates from a woman between 65 and 79 years old with active or convalescent COVID-19. The V call is TRBV2, the J call TRBJ2-5; D uncertain. The CDR3 nucleotides are TGTGCCAGCAGTGAAAGGAGTTTTGAGACCCAGTACTTC. It codes for CASSERSFETQYF.